This T cell receptor (beta chain) stems from a study of T cell responses to AZD1222 COVID-19 vaccine. Study-wide points: Donors were mostly white British, more females; clonal diversity possibly underestimated. Just 5 to 7 people given AZD1222 tested seropositive at baseline. Regions 160-218 and 743-854 dominated among vaccine-associated CD4 TCRs spanning spike.

The protocol was immunoSEQ multiplex PCR, while the TCRdb copy is restricted to in-frame clones and leaves out a portion. The sample shows around 180,000 clones, 88% of them seen only once. Germline V gene data show CDR1 as MNHEY and CDR2 as SVGAGI. V gave up 6 bases and J gave up 10 bases; unmatched junction bases: 7. The CDR3 totals 13 residues. In the case of this clone: Antigen unknown.

The sequenced sample was peripheral blood, obtained on day 0 of AZD1222 vaccination. The V gene is TRBV6-5, the J gene TRBJ1-4, with 8 positions matching TRBD1. The receptor was derived from an adult in good health. The CDR3: CASSPSTGGKLFF. In DNA form, the CDR3 reads TGTGCCAGCAGCCCGTCCACAGGGGGAAAACTGTTTTTT.